The 2 T cell receptor beta chains below all came from one sample that was sequenced in a study of early T cells in non-severe SARS-CoV-2 infection (TCRdb year 2021). The library was prepared using 5' RACE. Sequencing relied on a NextSeq 500. The public reads were quality trimmed at Q25 with fastp and then assembled into clones with MiXCR by TCRdb, keeping productive beta chains. Rows matching on CDR3 protein sequence are summarized as one entry with the most common DNA and genes. The sample profile shows tens of thousands of distinct CDR3 sequences; less than 15% of them were found once. The ten largest make up about 5% of the sample. Input material: whole blood. The receptors derive from an adult who was a healthcare worker with PCR-confirmed SARS-CoV-2 infection or an uninfected control (not recorded which).

This sequence joins TRBV5-8 and TRBJ1-3; D unclear. The CDR3 has 16 amino acids. The germline CDR1 and CDR2 sequences are SGHTS and YDEGEE. V was shortened by 0 bases and J by 2 bases, with 12 bases between the two germline ends. In DNA form, the CDR3 reads TGTGCCAGCAGCTTGGGGAGCGGGCCCCCTGGAAACACCATATATTTT. Translation: CASSLGSGPPGNTIYF.

In its sample, this clonotype was seen a few times. The chain has TRBV6-6 and TRBJ1-2, with 7 bases matching TRBD1. The CDR3 is made up of 14 amino acids. In germline, CDR1 is MNHNY, CDR2 SVGAGI (reference sequence). Germline trimming cut 6 bases from V and 4 bases from J; bases unmatched to any gene: 8. The CDR3 reads CASRPAGTAYGYTF. CDR3 in DNA: TGTGCCAGCAGGCCGGCCGGGACAGCCTATGGCTACACCTTC.